The present T cell receptor (beta chain) was sequenced within a study of blood T cell repertoires in COVID-19 (dated by TCRdb to about 2020). About the investigation overall: The collaborator samples originated in the United States, Italy and Spain and spanned the acute and convalescent phases of COVID-19. The dataset comprised deeply sampled blood TCRbeta repertoires from subjects exposed to, actively infected with, or recovered from COVID-19. A de-identified subject ID, COVID-19 status, age in years and sex were almost always included in the sample metadata. The repertoires were made available in a free public database intended to serve as a resource for research on the immune response to SARS-CoV-2. The material from the prospective study consisted of cDNA or gDNA derived from T cells, B-cell-depleted T cells, or PBMCs. The samples were drawn from two sources: the first 160 participants of the ongoing ImmuneRACE study, and over 950 subjects contributed by 6 global collaborators. Where available, HLA class I and class II types were taken from metadata supplied by the sample provider and were not determined by assay-based typing. Results and caveats for the whole study, not just this receptor: Clinical and demographic metadata were provided uncurated, with the amount varying by source and participant.

The germline V gene (reference sequence) supplies CDR1 LGHDT and CDR2 YNNKEL. Counted from cysteine to phenylalanine, this CDR3 has 16 amino acids. Only the CDR3 DNA is retained, 48 bases long and in frame from the first base. Trimming accounts for 0 bases at V and 0 bases at J, while the number of junction bases matched to no gene is 3. In Seattle, one collaborating source enrolled patients while the infection was active and tracked those patients longitudinally over the course of disease. The collaborating institutions used their own protocols to collect whole blood in K2EDTA tubes. Collaborator samples were shipped for TCRbeta analysis as frozen whole blood, isolated PBMCs, or DNA extracted from either sample type. The immunoSEQ Assay, a bias-controlled multiplex PCR, was used to amplify TCRbeta CDR3 regions from genomic DNA. Processing in the source paper ran as follows. The number of nucleated cells in each sample was estimated by amplification of reference gene primers within the assay. Sequence reads were collapsed and filtered to measure the absolute abundance of every unique TCRbeta CDR3 rearrangement. Productive Simpson clonality was computed per sample as the square root of Simpson's diversity index over productive rearrangements. TCRdb stores this immuneACCESS table with in-frame sequences only. Part of the clones is absent; in the studies checked, under half of the shortfall reflects unresolved V genes, and no reason is known for the rest. V and J calls and clone size are as listed in that table; D and trimming were resolved from the DNA. Here the sample has roughly 250,000 clones; 80% to 90% occur a single time. The ten largest account for about an eighth of the sample.

As for this clone: The antigen this receptor binds is unknown. One base away there is no much larger clone; base qualities are not given.

The sample consisted of peripheral blood. This receptor was taken from a woman aged 30 to 39 with COVID-19, enrolled during active disease. The sequence links TRBV3-1 (or the pseudogene TRBV3-2) to TRBJ2-7, and 9 bases in between align with TRBD2. The encoded CDR3 is CASSQDQAGGSYEQYF. The DNA sequence is given as TGTGCCAGCAGCCAAGACCAAGCGGGGGGCTCCTACGAGCAGTACTTC.